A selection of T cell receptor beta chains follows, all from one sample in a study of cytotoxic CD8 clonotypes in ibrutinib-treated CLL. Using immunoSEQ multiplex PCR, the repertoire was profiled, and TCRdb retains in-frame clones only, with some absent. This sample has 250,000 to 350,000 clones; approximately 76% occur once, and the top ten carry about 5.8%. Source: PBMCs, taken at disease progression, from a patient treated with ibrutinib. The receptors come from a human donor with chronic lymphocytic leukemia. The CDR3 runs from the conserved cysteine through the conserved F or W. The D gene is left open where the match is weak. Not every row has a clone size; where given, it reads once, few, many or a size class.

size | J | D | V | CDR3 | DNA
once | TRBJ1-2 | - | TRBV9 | CASSGTSVYGYTF | TGTGCCAGCAGCGGGACGTCTGTCTATGGCTACACCTTC
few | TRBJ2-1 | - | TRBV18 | CASSPQPGTWYNEQFF | TGTGCCAGCTCACCCCAACCCGGGACTTGGTACAATGAGCAGTTCTTC
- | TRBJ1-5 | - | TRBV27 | CASGTGYSNQPQHF | TGTGCCAGCGGGACCGGTTATAGCAATCAGCCCCAGCATTTT
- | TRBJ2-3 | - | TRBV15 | CATSIVRWGDTQYF | TGTGCCACCAGCATTGTGCGATGGGGGGATACGCAGTATTTT
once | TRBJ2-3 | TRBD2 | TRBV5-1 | CASSLRTSGGSDTQYF | TGCGCCAGCAGCTTGAGGACTAGCGGGGGATCAGATACGCAGTATTTT
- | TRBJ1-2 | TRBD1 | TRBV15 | CATSRAGTGSGGYTF | TGTGCCACCAGCAGAGCGGGGACAGGGAGCGGTGGCTACACCTTC
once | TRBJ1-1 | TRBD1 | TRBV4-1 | CASSQQGAALDTEAFF | TGCGCCAGCAGCCAACAGGGGGCGGCCTTGGACACTGAAGCTTTCTTT
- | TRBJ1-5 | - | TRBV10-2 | CASGGSNQPQHF | TGCGCCAGCGGGGGGAGCAATCAGCCCCAGCATTTT
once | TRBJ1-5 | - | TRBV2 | CASRQAGFGNSNQPQHF | TGTGCCAGCAGACAAGCAGGGTTTGGAAATAGCAATCAGCCCCAGCATTTT
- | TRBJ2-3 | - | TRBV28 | CASTRLGTPTDTQYF | TGTGCCAGCACGAGACTAGGGACCCCCACAGATACGCAGTATTTT
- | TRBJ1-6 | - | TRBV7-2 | CASSLGLPGNSPLHF | TGTGCCAGCAGCTTAGGATTGCCAGGAAATTCACCCCTCCACTTT
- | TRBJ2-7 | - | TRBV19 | CASSHGRAYEQYF | TGTGCCAGTAGTCATGGCCGGGCCTACGAGCAGTACTTC
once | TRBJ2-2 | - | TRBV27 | CASSFSNTGELFF | TGTGCCAGCAGTTTCTCGAACACCGGGGAGCTGTTTTTT
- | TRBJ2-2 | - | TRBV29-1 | CSVEPGTNTGELFF | TGCAGCGTTGAACCAGGGACCAACACCGGGGAGCTGTTTTTT
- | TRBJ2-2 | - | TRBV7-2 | CASSLASSTGELFF | TGTGCCAGCAGCTTAGCGTCTAGCACCGGGGAGCTGTTTTTT
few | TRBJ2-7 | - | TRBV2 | CASSEGTLYEQYF | TGTGCCAGCAGTGAAGGAACGCTCTACGAGCAGTACTTC
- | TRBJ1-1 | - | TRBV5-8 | CASRQQKPGHGRLNTEAFF | TGTGCCAGCAGACAACAAAAGCCGGGACACGGAAGGCTGAACACTGAAGCTTTCTTT
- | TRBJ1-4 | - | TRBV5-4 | CASSLEGQRDEKLFF | TGTGCCAGCAGCTTGGAAGGTCAAAGGGATGAAAAACTGTTTTTT
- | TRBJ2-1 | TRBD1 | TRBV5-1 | CASSLATGGIYNEQFF | TGCGCCAGCAGCTTAGCGACAGGGGGGATCTACAATGAGCAGTTCTTC
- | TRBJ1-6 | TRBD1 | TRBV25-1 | CASSWDRGGSPLHF | TGTGCCAGCAGTTGGGACAGGGGTGGTTCACCCCTCCACTTT
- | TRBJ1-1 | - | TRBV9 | CASSAQQGSGTEAFF | TGTGCCAGCAGCGCCCAACAGGGATCGGGCACTGAAGCTTTCTTT
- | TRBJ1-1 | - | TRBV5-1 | CASSLGSGTEAFF | TGCGCCAGCAGCTTGGGGTCAGGGACTGAAGCTTTCTTT
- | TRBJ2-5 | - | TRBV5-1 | CASSYNSGLLRQTQYF | TGCGCCAGCAGCTACAACTCTGGACTCCTACGACAGACCCAGTACTTC
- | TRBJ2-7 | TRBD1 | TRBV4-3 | CASSQDPGTGGSYEQYF | TGCGCCAGCAGCCAAGATCCTGGGACAGGGGGATCCTACGAGCAGTACTTC
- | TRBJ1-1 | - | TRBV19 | CASSRGTMNTEAFF | TGTGCCAGTAGTCGGGGGACGATGAACACTGAAGCTTTCTTT
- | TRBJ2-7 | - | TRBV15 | CATSRLAVSYEQYF | TGTGCCACCAGCAGGCTAGCCGTCTCCTACGAGCAGTACTTC
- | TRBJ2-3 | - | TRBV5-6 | CASSLVGGESTDTQYF | TGTGCCAGCAGCTTGGTAGGGGGAGAGAGCACAGATACGCAGTATTTT
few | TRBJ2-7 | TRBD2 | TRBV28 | CASRSGLAGVDEQYF | TGTGCCAGCAGATCCGGACTAGCGGGAGTCGACGAGCAGTACTTC
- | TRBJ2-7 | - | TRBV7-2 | CASSNRDILSYEQYF | TGTGCCAGCAGCAACCGGGACATTCTCTCCTACGAGCAGTACTTC
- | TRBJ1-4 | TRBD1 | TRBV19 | CASSMGTGATNEKLFF | TGTGCCAGTAGTATGGGGACAGGGGCAACTAATGAAAAACTGTTTTTT
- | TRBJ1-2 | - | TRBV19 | CASSTGYGYTF | TGTGCCAGTAGTACGGGATATGGCTACACCTTC
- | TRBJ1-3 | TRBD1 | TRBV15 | CATSRDRGPGNTIYF | TGTGCCACCAGCAGGGACAGGGGGCCGGGAAACACCATATATTTT
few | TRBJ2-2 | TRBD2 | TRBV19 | CASRRGGSNTGELFF | TGTGCCAGTAGGAGGGGCGGGAGTAACACCGGGGAGCTGTTTTTT
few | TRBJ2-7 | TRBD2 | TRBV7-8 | CASSPSGGGYEQYF | TGTGCCAGCAGCCCGAGCGGGGGAGGCTACGAGCAGTACTTC
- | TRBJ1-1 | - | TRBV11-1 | CASSADRVFTEAFF | TGTGCCAGCAGCGCGGACAGAGTATTTACTGAAGCTTTCTTT
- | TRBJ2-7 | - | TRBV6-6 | CASRKRVPPRGEQYF | TGTGCCAGCAGAAAAAGGGTACCGCCGAGGGGAGAGCAGTACTTC
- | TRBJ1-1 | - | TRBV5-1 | CASSSGTNTEAFF | TGCGCCAGCAGTTCCGGGACGAACACTGAAGCTTTCTTT
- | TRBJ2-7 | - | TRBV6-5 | CASSRGFYYEQYF | TGTGCCAGCAGTAGGGGATTTTATTACGAGCAGTACTTC
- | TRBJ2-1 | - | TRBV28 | CASSLAGYNEQFF | TGTGCCAGCAGTTTAGCAGGCTACAATGAGCAGTTCTTC
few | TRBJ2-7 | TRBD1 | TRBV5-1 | CASSLGRGQSTYEQYF | TGCGCCAGCAGCTTGGGCAGGGGGCAGTCCACCTACGAGCAGTACTTC
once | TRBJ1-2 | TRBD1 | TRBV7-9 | CASSFGTGSLKGYTF | TGTGCCAGCAGCTTCGGGACAGGGAGTTTGAAGGGCTACACCTTC